This record covers a single T cell receptor (beta chain). The data were obtained in a study of OX40 agonist ivuxolimab in advanced cancers. Assay used: immunoSEQ multiplex PCR; TCRdb lists only in-frame clones, some missing. The data show about 98,000 clones, with about 92% seen just once and over 0.2% held by the top ten. V lost 3 bases to trimming and J lost 11 bases; unmatched junction nucleotides: 7. Germline V gives CDR1 SQVTM, CDR2 ANQGSEA. The CDR3 sequence is 12 residues long. The receptor was isolated from an adult with an advanced solid tumor such as melanoma, head and neck, liver or kidney cancer. The rearrangement uses TRBV29-1 and TRBJ1-1, with TRBD1 matching 9 bases. Sequenced here: CD4+ or CD8+ T cells sorted from blood, sampled in a trial of the OX40 agonist ivuxolimab. The CDR3 protein is CSVDLQGAKAFF. The CDR3 DNA reads as TGCAGCGTTGATTTACAGGGGGCTAAGGCTTTCTTT.